This TCR beta chain came from a study of blood T cell repertoires in COVID-19. Study-level information: Sources were T cells, B-cell-depleted T cells, or PBMCs; the material itself was cDNA or gDNA.

Authors' processing steps: Reference gene primer amplification in the assay estimated nucleated cell counts. Data came from immunoSEQ multiplex PCR; TCRdb stores just in-frame clones and leaves some out. V, J and clone size are taken as reported in that table, and D and trimming were inferred from the DNA itself. Among fewer than 400,000 clones listed, 75% to 90% were seen once. Ages ranged from about 18 to 89 years, with residence in about two dozen US areas. Cohorts were assigned according to the clinical history that participants reported. The germline CDR1 and CDR2 sequences are MNHEY and SMNVEV (reference sequence). V dropped 7 bases and J dropped 0 bases, with 13 bases sitting between them. The CDR3 spans 15 residues.

The sequencing input was PBMCs or T cells enriched from blood (not recorded which). This receptor was identified in a man younger than 40 who had recovered from COVID-19. V is TRBV27 and J is TRBJ1-5, with D maybe TRBD1 (6 bases). CDR3 protein: CASMGTGFSNQPQHF. The CDR3 coding sequence is TGTGCCAGCATGGGAACAGGGTTTAGCAATCAGCCCCAGCATTTT.